Sequencing of this T cell receptor (beta chain) was carried out in a study of T cells after somatic rescue of genetic block. CDR1 is SGHNT and CDR2 is YENEEA in the germline V gene. The CDR3 spans 15 residues. The V gene lost 5 bases and the J gene lost 6 bases, with 17 bases spanning the gap. Assay used: immunoSEQ multiplex PCR; TCRdb lists only in-frame clones, some missing. Of 45,000 to 55,000 clones listed, around 96% are singletons. The origin of this receptor is a child less than two years old. The specimen sequenced was peripheral blood mononuclear cells (PBMCs). The chain is built from TRBV11-3 and TRBJ2-1; a weak D match, TRBD1 (6 bases). CDR3 coding DNA: TGTGCCAGCAGCCCGGCCCCGCACAGGGTCAATGAGCAGTTCTTC. Its translation is CASSPAPHRVNEQFF. The whole variable domain, remainder taken from reference TRBV11-3 and TRBJ2-1, is EAGVVQSPRYKIIEKKQPVAFWCNPISGHNTLYWYLQNLGQGPELLIRYENEEAVDDSQLPKDRFSAERLKGVDSTLKIQPAELGDSAVYLCASSPAPHRVNEQFFGPGTRLTVL.